The 20 T cell receptor beta chains given below trace back to one sample, sequenced in a study of blood T cell repertoires in COVID-19. Here immunoSEQ multiplex PCR was the method, and the copy in TCRdb shows in-frame clones only, minus some. Of about 200,000 clones listed, 89% were seen once; the top ten hold over 7%. Sequencing was done on a sample of PBMCs or T cells enriched from blood (not recorded which). The receptor set was obtained from a woman aged 18-29 years who had recovered from COVID-19.

This chain connects TRBV13 to TRBJ1-2, with D tentatively TRBD1 (5 bases). The CDR3 has 13 amino acids. CDR1 PRHDT and CDR2 FYEKMQ come from the germline V gene (reference sequence). V lost 0 bases, J lost 8 bases, and 10 bases lay in between. CDR3 protein: CASSLGRGGGYTF. The CDR3 DNA follows: TGTGCCAGCAGCTTAGGTAGGGGAGGCGGCTACACCTTC.

J is TRBJ2-2 and V is TRBV7-3; D is ambiguous. The V gene's germline CDR1 is SGHTA and CDR2 FQGTGA. V lost 1 base and J 6 bases, leaving 12 bases between the germline ends. There are 15 residues in the CDR3. The CDR3 DNA follows: TGTGCCAGCAGCTTAAGTGGTTTACAAGCCGGGGAGCTGTTTTTT. This translates into CASSLSGLQAGELFF.

This chain uses TRBV9 with TRBJ1-5; D ambiguous. CDR1 is SGDLS and CDR2 is YYNGEE in the germline V gene. This CDR3 comprises 15 residues. V was cut by 0 bases and J by 5 bases, with 12 bases left in between. DNA of the CDR3: TGTGCCAGCAGCGTAGGCGGAGGGCTGGATCAGCCCCAGCATTTT. Amino acids: CASSVGGGLDQPQHF.

This chain connects TRBV7-7 to TRBJ2-1; the match to TRBD2 covers 10 bases. V dropped 4 bases and J dropped 7; count of bases not matched to a gene: 7. The germline CDR1 and CDR2 sequences are SSHAT and FNYEAQ (reference sequence). The length of the CDR3 is 15 residues. The CDR3 sequence: CASSSSGGASNEQFF. Written as DNA, the CDR3 is TGTGCCAGCAGCTCCAGCGGGGGGGCCAGTAATGAGCAGTTCTTC.

Points on this clone: The sample carries other DNA sequences with the same CDR3. The V and J genes are TRBV7-2 and TRBJ1-2; 7 bases match TRBD1. The V and J ends lost 5 bases and 2 bases, in that order; junction bases with no gene match: 2. The germline V gene has CDR1 SGHTA and CDR2 FQGNSA. CDR3 length equals 13 residues. The CDR3 bases are TGTGCCAGCAGCCCGGACAGGAACTATGGCTACACCTTC. Protein sequence: CASSPDRNYGYTF. The complete variable domain, with remaining parts taken from reference TRBV7-2 and TRBJ1-2, reads GAGVSQSPSNKVTEKGKDVELRCDPISGHTALYWYRQSLGQGLEFLIYFQGNSAPDKSGLPSDRFSAERTGGSVSTLTIQRTQQEDSAVYLCASSPDRNYGYTFGSGTRLTVV.

The chain has TRBV4-1 and TRBJ1-5; 10 positions match TRBD1. The CDR3 runs to 20 residues. V lost 0 bases and J lost 1; bases outside the gene matches: 12. Per the germline V gene, CDR1 is MGHRA and CDR2 is YSYEKL. The CDR3 nucleotides are TGCGCCAGCAGCCAAGAACCCCTAAAAAGACAGGGGGCAAGCAATCAGCCCCAGCATTTT. Translation: CASSQEPLKRQGASNQPQHF.

This chain joins TRBV27 and TRBJ1-4; the D gene is possibly TRBD1 (6 bases). This CDR3 contains 15 residues. The germline CDR1 and CDR2 sequences are MNHEY and SMNVEV (reference sequence). Trimming cost V 0 bases and J 10 bases, with 15 bases left between them. This CDR3 is CASSLSIRGMRKLFF. The CDR3, as DNA: TGTGCCAGCAGTTTATCGATTAGGGGGATGAGAAAACTGTTTTTT.

This chain joins TRBV7-6 and TRBJ2-7; D is perhaps TRBD1 (5 bases). Germline V gene sequence: CDR1 SGHVS, CDR2 FNYEAQ. The CDR3 contains 15 residues. V dropped 5 bases and J dropped 5 bases, with 19 bases sitting between them. The CDR3 DNA reads as TGTGCCAGCAGCAACAGACAGAAGGGTGAAAACGAGCAGTACTTC. This codes for CASSNRQKGENEQYF.

This rearrangement joins TRBV10-3 to TRBJ1-2, with D possibly matching TRBD1 (6 bases). The CDR3 covers 14 residues. V was trimmed by 4 bases and J by 8 bases, leaving 17 bases between them. CDR1 is ENHRY and CDR2 is SYGVKD in the germline V gene. CDR3 in amino acids: CAISGQEVGGGYTF. For the CDR3, the DNA is TGTGCCATCAGTGGACAGGAGGTTGGGGGCGGCTACACCTTC.

The chain is built from TRBV5-1 and TRBJ2-7, with a weak D call TRBD2 (5 bases). Per the germline V gene, CDR1 is SGHRS and CDR2 is YFSETQ. The length of the CDR3 is 14 residues. Trimming removed 4 bases from V and 9 bases from J, with 20 bases in between. CDR3 in DNA: TGCGCCAGCAGCACCCAATCAAATACTGGAGGGCAGTACTTC. Translated, it gives CASSTQSNTGGQYF.

This clone was seen just once. This rearrangement joins TRBV5-4 to TRBJ2-3; D might be TRBD2 (5 bases). Germline loops: CDR1 SGHNT, CDR2 YYREEE (reference sequence). The CDR3 spans 13 residues. Deletions cut 2 bases from V and 4 bases from J, with 8 bases between. The CDR3 bases are TGTGCCAGCAGCTTAAGACTATCAGATACGCAGTATTTT. This translates into CASSLRLSDTQYF.

The chain recombines TRBV5-1 with TRBJ2-7; D gene unclear. The germline V gene has CDR1 SGHRS and CDR2 YFSETQ. This CDR3 region has 13 residues. V was pared by 0 bases and J by 0 bases, with 4 bases between. CDR3 amino acids: CASSLASSYEQYF. CDR3 DNA sequence: TGCGCCAGCAGCTTGGCCAGCTCCTACGAGCAGTACTTC.

The gene calls are TRBV6-2 or TRBV6-3 and TRBJ1-2, with D perhaps matching TRBD1 (6 bases). There are 15 residues in the CDR3. With 2 bases removed from V and 2 bases from J, the gap between germline ends came to 12 bases. CDR1 and CDR2 from the germline V gene are MNHEY and SVGEGT. The CDR3 coding sequence is TGTGCCAGCAGTTACCGTCGGACAGAGAACTATGGCTACACCTTC. It yields the protein CASSYRRTENYGYTF.

V is TRBV15 and J is TRBJ1-1, with D tentatively TRBD1 (5 bases). Germline V gene data show CDR1 as LNHNV and CDR2 as YYDKDF (reference sequence). V lost 3 bases to trimming and J lost 3 bases, with 11 bases between them. CDR3 length equals 14 residues. In DNA, the CDR3 is TGTGCCACCAGCAGGGGGCCAGGCTACACTGAAGCTTTCTTT. It is translated as CATSRGPGYTEAFF.

The chain is built from TRBV9 and TRBJ1-6, with a tentative D call TRBD1 (5 bases). CDR3 size: 11 residues. V lost 8 bases, J lost 9 bases, and 9 bases lay in between. The germline gives CDR1 SGDLS, CDR2 YYNGEE. The CDR3 DNA sequence: TGTGCCAGTGGGCAGGGTTCACCCCTCCACTTT. It yields the protein CASGQGSPLHF.

J is TRBJ1-2 and V is TRBV12-3 or TRBV12-4, with 12 bases identical to TRBD1. V was pared by 6 bases and J by 8 bases, with 1 base of the junction left unmatched. This CDR3 has 12 residues. The CDR3, as DNA: TGTGCCAGCAGGGGACAGGGGGCGGGCTACACCTTC. It translates to CASRGQGAGYTF.

This rearrangement joins TRBV12-3 or TRBV12-4 to TRBJ1-2, with D perhaps TRBD1 (6 bases). The CDR3 contains 12 residues. Trimming left V 10 bases short and J 2 bases short, with 11 bases between. The CDR3 spells CATSQGNYGYTF. The DNA for the CDR3 is TGTGCCACCAGCCAGGGGAACTATGGCTACACCTTC.

This clone was detected only once. This chain links TRBV7-9 with TRBJ2-4; 7 bases map to TRBD1. Germline V lookup: CDR1 SEHNR, CDR2 FQNEAQ (reference sequence). The CDR3 totals 13 residues. Germline trimming cut 5 bases from V and 15 bases from J; bases unmatched to any gene: 13. DNA of the CDR3: TGTGCCAGCAGCAAATCGGACAGGTGGAGAGGGTACTTC. Translating it yields CASSKSDRWRGYF.

CDR3 in amino acids: CASSIAGLLDSGNTIYF. In nucleotides, the CDR3 is TGTGCCAGTAGTATAGCGGGACTGCTGGACTCTGGAAACACCATATATTTT. The chain has TRBV19 and TRBJ1-3, with D perhaps TRBD1 (5 bases). CDR3 length: 17 residues. V lost 1 base and J 0 bases, leaving 13 bases between the germline ends. Looked up from germline, CDR1 is LNHDA and CDR2 is SQIVND (reference sequence).

The gene calls are TRBV19 and TRBJ2-7; no firm D call. There are 12 residues in the CDR3. Germline CDR1 is LNHDA and CDR2 is SQIVND (reference sequence). Trimming took 7 bases from V and 0 from J, leaving 7 bases between them. CDR3 coding DNA: TGTGCCAGTAATTCAGTCTCCTACGAGCAGTACTTC. It is translated as CASNSVSYEQYF.